This T cell receptor (beta chain) emerged from a study of blood T cells in healthy people across ages. Turning to this clonotype: Its antigen remains unknown.

Study-wide points: Strongly correlated with naive T cell percentage was TCR beta diversity.

With each sample, at least 5.5 micrograms of total RNA were extracted. It was with a sample-barcoded 5' primer and a J-beta primer mix that a second PCR of about 6 to 12 cycles was run. TCRdb used MiXCR to reprocess the 5' RACE reads, holding one entry per CDR3 protein. This table holds roughly 1,300,000 distinct CDR3 sequences, approximately 59% found once. Germline lookup yields CDR1 SGHDN and CDR2 FVKESK. Trimming took 5 bases from V and 6 from J; bases not matched to a gene: 7. The CDR3 is made up of 14 amino acids. The source material was blood. The chain couples TRBV14 to TRBJ1-2, with TRBD1 identical over 9 bases. This sequence was found in a man younger than 35 in good health. This chain's CDR3 is CASSYGTGPNGYTF. In DNA, the CDR3 is TGTGCCAGCAGCTATGGGACAGGGCCGAATGGCTACACCTTC. The full variable domain, its missing parts supplied by reference TRBV14 and TRBJ1-2, is EAGVTQFPSHSVIEKGQTVTLRCDPISGHDNLYWYRRVMGKEIKFLLHFVKESKQDESGMPNNRFLAERTGGTYSTLKVQPAELEDSGVYFCASSYGTGPNGYTFGSGTRLTVV.